This T cell receptor (beta chain) comes out of a study of cytomegalovirus exposure and HLA in healthy donors. Study observations and caveats: Accounts indicate the classifier identified cytomegalovirus status with strong specificity and sensitivity.

The V gene's germline CDR1 is LNHDA and CDR2 SQIVND (reference sequence). CDR3 length: 15 residues. V was shortened by 11 bases and J by 0 bases, with 14 bases between the two germline ends. Profiled with immunoSEQ multiplex PCR; TCRdb holds only in-frame clones, not every one. The data show 130,000 to 150,000 clones, almost 85% seen once. On this clone itself: Its antigen is undetermined.

The genes are TRBV19 and TRBJ1-6; D is undetermined. The source material was PBMCs. The sequence was collected from a woman aged 30 to 39 in good health and CMV-seronegative. The DNA of the CDR3 is TGTGCCTCTCAGCAATGGAGCTCCTATAATTCACCCCTCCACTTT. Amino acid sequence: CASQQWSSYNSPLHF.